This T cell receptor (beta chain) was recovered during a study of regulatory T cells in long-lasting Graves disease. The CDR3 extends over 13 amino acids. The V end was cut by 4 bases, the J end by 4 bases, with 11 bases between. Germline assignment: CDR1 KGHSH and CDR2 LQKENI. Stated time point: newly diagnosed GD, antithyroid drugs for less than 3 months. PBMC RNA was the source of the TCR library. Arm-PCR of CDR3 regions and iRepertoire HTBI primers were used to build TCR beta libraries. Using its own MiXCR run on the multiplex PCR reads, TCRdb lists one record per CDR3 protein. The sample lists about 610,000 distinct CDR3 sequences; roughly a sixth were seen once. This same sample was also part of a study on T cells in Graves' hyperthyroidism and ophthalmopathy. Turning to that study: The study excluded patients with uncontrolled infection, other autoimmune disease, pregnancy or lactation. HTBI primers were used for first-round RT-PCR of the TCR CDR3.

Sequenced material: peripheral blood mononuclear cells (PBMCs), taken at new diagnosis, from a patient treated with antithyroid drugs. The sequence was obtained from a man aged 18 to 29 with Graves disease. The rearrangement joins TRBV18 to TRBJ2-7; no clear D. The CDR3: CASSRFQDYEQYF. The CDR3 DNA is TGTGCCAGCTCACGCTTCCAGGATTACGAGCAGTACTTC.